Below, 6 T cell receptor beta chains from the same sample are listed, as sequenced in a study of T-cell memory formation after mild COVID-19. TCRdb re-derived calls from the 5' RACE reads in MiXCR, one entry per CDR3 protein. Among 300,000 or so distinct CDR3 sequences, 15% to 20% were seen once, and the ten largest hold roughly 23%. Sequenced input: PBMCs or a T cell subset sorted from them (not recorded which). All receptors come from a man younger than 30 who had mild COVID-19 (a few samples of this study predate the infection). Cell type and time point are not known.

This chain links TRBV12-3 or TRBV12-4 with TRBJ2-5; a possible D gene is TRBD2 (5 bases). Trimming took 6 bases from V and 4 from J, leaving 15 bases between them. The CDR3 has 14 amino acids. This CDR3 reads CASSLGGPPETQYF. The CDR3, as DNA: TGTGCCAGCAGCCTAGGCGGGCCCCCAGAGACCCAGTACTTC.

The V gene is TRBV6-2 or TRBV6-3, the J gene TRBJ2-5, with D possibly matching TRBD2 (6 bases). Germline CDR1 is MNHEY and CDR2 is SVGEGT. The CDR3 contains 14 residues. V was clipped by 7 bases and J by 5 bases, with 17 bases between them. CDR3: CASTTIGGSETQYF. The CDR3 region has the DNA TGTGCCAGCACCACCATCGGGGGTTCGGAGACCCAGTACTTC.

The sample holds many counts of this clonotype. The chain recombines TRBV20-1 with TRBJ2-3, with 8 bases aligning to TRBD2. With 6 bases clipped from V and 1 base from J, the junction kept 0 bases outside the gene matches. This CDR3 contains 12 residues. Germline loops: CDR1 DFQATT, CDR2 SNEGSKA (reference sequence). CDR3 sequence reads: CSAGGGTDTQYF. Written as DNA, the CDR3 is TGCAGTGCCGGGGGGGGCACAGATACGCAGTATTTT.

This clonotype was counted between two and nine times. This chain uses TRBV7-9 with TRBJ1-2; no clear D. The CDR3 spans 14 residues. V lost 2 bases and J lost 4, with 11 bases in between. Germline V lookup: CDR1 SEHNR, CDR2 FQNEAQ (reference sequence). The CDR3 is CASSLPGRLYGYTF. CDR3 nucleotide sequence: TGTGCCAGCAGCTTACCCGGACGCCTCTATGGCTACACCTTC. Filled out from reference TRBV7-9 and TRBJ1-2, the complete variable domain reads DTGVSQNPRHKITKRGQNVTFRCDPISEHNRLYWYRQTLGQGPEFLTYFQNEAQLEKSRLLSDRFSAERPKGSFSTLEIQRTEQGDSAMYLCASSLPGRLYGYTFGSGTRLTVV.

This clonotype was detected only a few times. The gene calls are TRBV7-2 and TRBJ1-5, with D hard to call. Germline lookup yields CDR1 SGHTA and CDR2 FQGNSA. CDR3 length: 13 residues. V dropped 3 bases and J dropped 7 bases, with 10 bases sitting between them. CDR3 amino acids: CASSFREGQPQHF. DNA of the CDR3: TGTGCCAGCAGCTTCCGGGAGGGCCAGCCCCAGCATTTT.

This clonotype was seen a few times. V is TRBV20-1 and J is TRBJ1-2, with a tentative D call TRBD1 (5 bases). The CDR3 runs to 15 residues. Germline V gives CDR1 DFQATT, CDR2 SNEGSKA (reference sequence). V gave up 0 bases and J gave up 4 bases, with 15 bases separating them. The DNA of the CDR3 is TGCAGTGCTAGAGAGGGGCACACCTCTTCCTATGGCTACACCTTC. Amino acid sequence: CSAREGHTSSYGYTF.